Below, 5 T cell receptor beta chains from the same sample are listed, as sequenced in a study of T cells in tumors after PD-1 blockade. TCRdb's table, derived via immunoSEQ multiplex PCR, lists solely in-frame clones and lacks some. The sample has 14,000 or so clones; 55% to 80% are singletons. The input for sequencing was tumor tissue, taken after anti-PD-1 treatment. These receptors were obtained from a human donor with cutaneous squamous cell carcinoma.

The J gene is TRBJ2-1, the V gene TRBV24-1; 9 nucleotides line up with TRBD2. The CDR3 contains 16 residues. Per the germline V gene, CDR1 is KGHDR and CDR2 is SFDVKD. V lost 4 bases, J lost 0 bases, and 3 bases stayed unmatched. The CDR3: CATSEQAGGSYNEQFF. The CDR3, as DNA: TGTGCCACCAGTGAACAAGCGGGGGGCTCCTACAATGAGCAGTTCTTC.

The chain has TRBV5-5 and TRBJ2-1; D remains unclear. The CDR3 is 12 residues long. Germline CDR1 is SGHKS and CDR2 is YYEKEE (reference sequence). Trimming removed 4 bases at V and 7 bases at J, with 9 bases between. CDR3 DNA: TGTGCCAGCAGCCCTTCGAGGAATGAGCAGTTCTTC. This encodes CASSPSRNEQFF.

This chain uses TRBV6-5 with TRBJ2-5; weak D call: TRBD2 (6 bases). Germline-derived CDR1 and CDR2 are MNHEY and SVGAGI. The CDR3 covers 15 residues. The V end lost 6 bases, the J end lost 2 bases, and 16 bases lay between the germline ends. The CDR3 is CASSASGLYQETQYF. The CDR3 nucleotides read TGTGCCAGCAGCGCGTCGGGACTTTATCAAGAGACCCAGTACTTC.

CDR3 sequence (DNA): TGCAGTGCTAGTCGCAGGGGGAATTCACCCCTCCACTTT. Encoded protein: CSASRRGNSPLHF. The chain recombines TRBV20-1 with TRBJ1-6; 7 positions agree with TRBD1. The CDR3 has 13 residues. Germline loops: CDR1 DFQATT, CDR2 SNEGSKA (reference sequence). Trimming cost V 3 bases and J 7 bases; bases outside gene matches: 3.

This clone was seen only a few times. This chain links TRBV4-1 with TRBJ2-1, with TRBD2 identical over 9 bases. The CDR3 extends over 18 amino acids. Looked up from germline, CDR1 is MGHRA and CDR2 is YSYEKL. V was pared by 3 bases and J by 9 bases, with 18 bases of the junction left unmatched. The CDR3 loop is CASSQGSRGGALRGEQFF. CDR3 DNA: TGCGCCAGCAGCCAGGGAAGCCGCGGGGGGGCTTTGAGGGGTGAGCAGTTCTTC.